Each of the 7 T cell receptor beta chains below was sequenced from the same sample in a study of blood T cell repertoires in COVID-19. The method was immunoSEQ multiplex PCR; TCRdb's version includes in-frame clones alone and lacks a portion of them. The table records over 15,000 clones, about 91% of them present only once. The sequencing input was peripheral blood. These receptors were taken from a human donor in a cohort sampled during active COVID-19. The donor label of this sample is uncertain.

The V call is TRBV6-2 or TRBV6-3, the J call TRBJ2-3, with 7 bases matching TRBD2. Germline CDR1 is MNHEY and CDR2 is SVGEGT. V trimming: 5 bases; J trimming: 5 bases; junction bases outside the gene matches: 7. The CDR3 length is 14 residues. CDR3 in DNA: TGTGCCAGCAGTCGCGGGACTAAACTAGATACGCAGTATTTT. Encoded protein: CASSRGTKLDTQYF.

This clone was seen just once. This chain links TRBV20-1 with TRBJ2-1; 7 positions agree with TRBD1. V was pared by 3 bases and J by 7 bases, with 9 bases of the junction left unmatched. The CDR3 is 14 amino acids. CDR1 is DFQATT and CDR2 is SNEGSKA in the germline V gene (reference sequence). The CDR3 loop is CSASGQAGRNEQFF. The CDR3 coding sequence is TGCAGTGCTAGTGGACAGGCCGGCAGGAATGAGCAGTTCTTC.

The chain links TRBV30 to TRBJ1-2, with D perhaps matching TRBD1 (5 bases). The CDR3 runs 13 residues. V was cut by 2 bases and J by 4 bases, with 11 bases left in between. The germline V gene has CDR1 GTSNPN and CDR2 SVGIG (reference sequence). CDR3 residues: CAWSTGWTYGYTF. The CDR3 DNA is TGTGCCTGGAGTACAGGATGGACCTATGGCTACACCTTC. The full variable domain, completed using reference TRBV30 and TRBJ1-2, is SQTIHQWPATLVQPVGSPLSLECTVEGTSNPNLYWYRQAAGRGLQLLFYSVGIGQISSEVPQNLSASRPQDRQFILSSKKLLLSDSGFYLCAWSTGWTYGYTFGSGTRLTVV.

The V and J genes are TRBV7-3 and TRBJ2-5; 9 nucleotides agree with TRBD2. The length of the CDR3 is 15 residues. In germline, CDR1 is SGHTA, CDR2 FQGTGA. The J segment lost 5 bases and the V segment lost 1 base, leaving 5 bases of the junction unmatched. Here the CDR3 DNA reads TGTGCCAGCAGCTTAATAGCGGGAGTTCGGGAGACCCAGTACTTC. The encoded protein is CASSLIAGVRETQYF. The complete variable domain, with remaining parts taken from reference TRBV7-3 and TRBJ2-5, reads GAGVSQTPSNKVTEKGKYVELRCDPISGHTALYWYRQSLGQGPEFLIYFQGTGAADDSGLPNDRFFAVRPEGSVSTLKIQRTERGDSAVYLCASSLIAGVRETQYFGPGTRLLVL.

The chain employs TRBV29-1 and TRBJ2-5; possible D gene TRBD2, 6 bases. The CDR3 consists of 14 residues. The V gene lost 7 bases and the J gene lost 4 bases, with 19 bases spanning the gap. Per germline, CDR1 SQVTM and CDR2 ANQGSEA. The CDR3: CSANVPPGGETQYF. CDR3 DNA: TGCAGCGCAAACGTTCCCCCCGGGGGAGAGACCCAGTACTTC.

The rearrangement links TRBV5-1 to TRBJ2-3; TRBD1 is a possible D gene (6 bases). V lost 0 bases and J lost 3, with 11 bases in between. The CDR3 contains 15 residues. Germline lookup yields CDR1 SGHRS and CDR2 YFSETQ. CDR3 bases: TGCGCCAGCAGCTTGGCAGGGGCCGGGACAGATACGCAGTATTTT. This sequence encodes CASSLAGAGTDTQYF.

This clone was detected only a few times. The V gene is TRBV5-1, the J gene TRBJ2-7, with D possibly TRBD1 on 6 matching bases. Per germline, CDR1 SGHRS and CDR2 YFSETQ. This CDR3 is built from 14 residues. V shed 3 bases and J shed 2 bases, with 12 bases lying between them. CDR3 sequence: CASSSGQIAYEQYF. CDR3 coding DNA: TGCGCCAGCAGCTCCGGACAGATCGCCTACGAGCAGTACTTC.